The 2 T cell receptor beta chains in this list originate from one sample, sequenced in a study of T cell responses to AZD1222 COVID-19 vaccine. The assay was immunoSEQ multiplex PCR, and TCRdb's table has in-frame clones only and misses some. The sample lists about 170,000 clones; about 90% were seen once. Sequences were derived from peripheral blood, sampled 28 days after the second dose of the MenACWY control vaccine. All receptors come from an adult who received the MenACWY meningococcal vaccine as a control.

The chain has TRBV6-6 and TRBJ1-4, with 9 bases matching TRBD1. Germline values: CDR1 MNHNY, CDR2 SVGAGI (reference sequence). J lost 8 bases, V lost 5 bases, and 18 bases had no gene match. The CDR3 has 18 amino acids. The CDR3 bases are TGTGCCAGCAGTCGAGCCGGGACAGGGACGACAGACGCGGAAAAACTGTTTTTT. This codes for CASSRAGTGTTDAEKLFF.

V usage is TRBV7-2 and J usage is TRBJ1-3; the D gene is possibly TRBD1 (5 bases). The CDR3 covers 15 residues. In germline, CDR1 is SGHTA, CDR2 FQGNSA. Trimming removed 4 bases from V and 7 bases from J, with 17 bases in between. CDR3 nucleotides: TGTGCCAGCAGCTCCCAAAAGGACACAAGGAACACCATATATTTT. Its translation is CASSSQKDTRNTIYF. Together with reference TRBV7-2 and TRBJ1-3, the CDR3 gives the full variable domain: GAGVSQSPSNKVTEKGKDVELRCDPISGHTALYWYRQSLGQGLEFLIYFQGNSAPDKSGLPSDRFSAERTGGSVSTLTIQRTQQEDSAVYLCASSSQKDTRNTIYFGEGSWLTVV.